Below are 22 T cell receptor beta chains sequenced from a single sample in a study of control samples from healthy donors and cancer patients. Produced via immunoSEQ multiplex PCR; TCRdb's table is partial and in-frame only. The repertoire has 100,000 to 150,000 clones, 75% to 95% of them found once; the top ten carry less than 2.5%. The specimen was blood. Every receptor here comes from a man aged 18 to 29 in good health.

V and J are TRBV4-1 and TRBJ1-6; tentatively, D is TRBD1 (5 bases). Germline values: CDR1 MGHRA, CDR2 YSYEKL. The CDR3 sequence is 19 residues long. Deletions cut 0 bases from V and 4 bases from J, with 19 bases between. The CDR3 region is CASSQDLMRDSRYNSPLHF. CDR3 DNA: TGCGCCAGCAGCCAAGACCTCATGCGGGACTCGAGATATAATTCACCCCTCCACTTT.

This sequence joins TRBV19 and TRBJ1-4; no definite D call. V was clipped by 9 bases and J by 3 bases, with 14 bases between them. There are 14 residues in the CDR3. Germline values: CDR1 LNHDA, CDR2 SQIVND (reference sequence). The CDR3: CASATYGSNEKLFF. The CDR3 DNA is TGTGCCAGCGCTACTTACGGGTCTAATGAAAAACTGTTTTTT. Based on the CDR3 plus reference TRBV19 and TRBJ1-4, the full variable domain is DGGITQSPKYLFRKEGQNVTLSCEQNLNHDAMYWYRQDPGQGLRLIYYSQIVNDFQKGDIAEGYSVSREKKESFPLTVTSAQKNPTAFYLCASATYGSNEKLFFGSGTQLSVL.

CDR3 amino acids: CASREGWTGELFF. The CDR3 DNA is TGCGCCAGCAGGGAGGGTTGGACCGGGGAGCTGTTTTTT. The rearrangement uses TRBV5-1 and TRBJ2-2, with D perhaps matching TRBD2 (6 bases). The CDR3 runs to 13 residues. V was shortened by 5 bases and J by 5 bases, with 10 bases between the two germline ends. From germline, CDR1 is SGHRS and CDR2 YFSETQ.

The V gene is TRBV6-2 or TRBV6-3, the J gene TRBJ2-2, with D uncertain. This CDR3 has 12 residues. Looked up from germline, CDR1 is MNHEY and CDR2 is SVGEGT. V was trimmed by 5 bases and J by 13 bases, leaving 14 bases between them. For the CDR3, the DNA is TGTGCCAGCAGTCGTATCCCGCCGTGGCTGTTTTTT. This translates into CASSRIPPWLFF.

CDR3 amino acids: CASSLGTGDEQYF. CDR3 nucleotide sequence: TGCGCCAGCAGCTTGGGGACAGGGGACGAGCAGTACTTC. V is TRBV5-1 and J is TRBJ2-7; 9 positions agree with TRBD1. Per germline, CDR1 SGHRS and CDR2 YFSETQ. Unmatched junction bases numbered 0, after V lost 0 bases and J lost 5 bases. CDR3 length equals 13 residues.

V gene TRBV13 combines with J gene TRBJ2-2, with 9 bases identical to TRBD1. The V gene end was trimmed by 5 bases and the J gene end by 5 bases; junction bases not matched to a gene: 6. Germline CDR1 and CDR2: PRHDT and FYEKMQ (reference sequence). This CDR3 has 15 amino acids. The CDR3, as DNA: TGTGCCAGCAGCCCCCGGACAGGGGATACCGGGGAGCTGTTTTTT. Protein product: CASSPRTGDTGELFF.

This clone was detected once. The chain uses TRBV19 and TRBJ2-1; 7 nucleotides align to TRBD2. CDR3 length: 14 residues. V lost 2 bases, J lost 5 bases, and 3 bases stayed unmatched. Germline V gene sequence: CDR1 LNHDA, CDR2 SQIVND (reference sequence). CDR3 nucleotides: TGTGCCAGTAGTATAACTAGCGCCCACAATGAGCAGTTCTTC. This codes for CASSITSAHNEQFF.

This chain links TRBV2 with TRBJ1-4; D is uncertain. V lost 7 bases and J 6 bases, leaving 12 bases between the germline ends. The CDR3 length is 13 residues. Per germline, CDR1 SNHLY and CDR2 FYNNEI. The DNA for the CDR3 is TGTGCCAGCACCTTACTAAGGGATGAAAAACTGTTTTTT. This translates into CASTLLRDEKLFF. Filled out from reference TRBV2 and TRBJ1-4, the complete variable domain reads EPEVTQTPSHQVTQMGQEVILRCVPISNHLYFYWYRQILGQKVEFLVSFYNNEISEKSEIFDDQFSVERPDGSNFTLKIRSTKLEDSAMYFCASTLLRDEKLFFGSGTQLSVL.

The chain carries TRBV5-1 and TRBJ1-1; D is unresolved. Germline V gene lookup returns CDR1 SGHRS and CDR2 YFSETQ. The CDR3 spans 13 residues. V dropped 4 bases and J dropped 4 bases, with 11 bases sitting between them. The CDR3 loop is CASSNGLSTEAFF. As DNA, the CDR3 is TGCGCCAGCAGCAACGGACTCTCCACTGAAGCTTTCTTT.

This clone appeared once. The rearrangement uses TRBV18 and TRBJ2-3; a possible D gene is TRBD1 (6 bases). Looked up from germline, CDR1 is KGHSH and CDR2 is LQKENI. V lost 5 bases and J 1 base, leaving 13 bases between the germline ends. CDR3 length: 15 residues. CDR3 DNA: TGTGCCAGCTCAACCCAGGGGCAGGGCACAGATACGCAGTATTTT. Its translation: CASSTQGQGTDTQYF.

The gene calls are TRBV27 and TRBJ2-7, with D perhaps TRBD2 (7 bases). The ends were cut back, 6 bases at V and 3 bases at J, with 18 bases in the middle. This CDR3 spans 15 amino acids. Germline V gives CDR1 MNHEY, CDR2 SMNVEV (reference sequence). The DNA for the CDR3 is TGTGCCAGCAGGCCGAAAGGGGGAGGGGGCTACGAGCAGTACGTC. It codes for CASRPKGGGGYEQYV.

The rearrangement uses TRBV4-1 and TRBJ2-3; no firm D call. Trimming took 1 base from V and 5 from J, leaving 13 bases between them. This CDR3 spans 15 amino acids. In germline, CDR1 is MGHRA, CDR2 YSYEKL. This CDR3 reads CASSQGIGLGDTQYF. CDR3 DNA: TGCGCCAGCAGCCAAGGGATAGGGCTGGGAGATACGCAGTATTTT.

This clone occurred a few times. The chain employs TRBV30 and TRBJ1-6; TRBD1 is a possible D gene (6 bases). CDR3 size: 13 residues. The V and J ends lost 1 base and 10 bases respectively, with 11 bases between them. Germline CDR1 GTSNPN, CDR2 SVGIG (reference sequence). In DNA form, the CDR3 reads TGTGCCTGGAGTGCCAGGGGAGGGTCACCCCTCCACTTT. Translated, it gives CAWSARGGSPLHF.

V usage is TRBV10-3 and J usage is TRBJ2-7; maybe TRBD1 (5 bases). Germline V gene lookup returns CDR1 ENHRY and CDR2 SYGVKD. This CDR3 is built from 14 residues. V lost 1 base to trimming and J lost 4 bases, with 11 bases between them. This chain's CDR3 is CAISELGQGYEQYV. The CDR3 nucleotides are TGTGCCATCAGTGAGTTGGGGCAGGGATACGAGCAGTACGTC.

This sequence joins TRBV7-2 and TRBJ2-1, with 9 bases matching TRBD1. The germline gives CDR1 SGHTA, CDR2 FQGNSA. V lost 1 base, J lost 7 bases, and 5 bases stayed unmatched. The CDR3 runs to 15 residues. The CDR3 DNA reads TGTGCCAGCAGCTTAGGGGGACAGGGTCGGAATGAGCAGTTCTTC. This codes for CASSLGGQGRNEQFF.

V usage is TRBV10-3 and J usage is TRBJ1-2; weak D call: TRBD1 (5 bases). Looked up from germline, CDR1 is ENHRY and CDR2 is SYGVKD. This CDR3 spans 13 amino acids. With 9 bases removed from V and 4 bases from J, the gap between germline ends came to 15 bases. The CDR3 bases are TGTGCCATAGGAGCGGGGCAGGGCTATGGCTACACCTTC. Protein: CAIGAGQGYGYTF.

V gene TRBV30 combines with J gene TRBJ2-7; 10 bases line up with TRBD2. The CDR3 is made up of 17 amino acids. Per germline, CDR1 GTSNPN and CDR2 SVGIG (reference sequence). V dropped 0 bases and J dropped 1; count of bases not matched to a gene: 9. CDR3: CAWSVHRAGGYSYEQYV. Here the CDR3 DNA reads TGTGCCTGGAGTGTACATCGAGCGGGAGGGTATTCCTACGAGCAGTACGTC.

This clone was observed a handful of times. The chain joins TRBV12-5 to TRBJ1-1, with 10 bases fitting TRBD1. With 9 bases clipped from V and 8 bases from J, the junction kept 3 bases outside the gene matches. Germline V lookup: CDR1 LGHNT, CDR2 FRNRAP. There are 11 residues in the CDR3. The CDR3 loop reads CASGTGVEAFF. The CDR3 coding sequence is TGTGCTAGCGGGACAGGGGTAGAAGCTTTCTTT. The variable domain in full, completed from reference TRBV12-5 and TRBJ1-1, reads DARVTQTPRHKVTEMGQEVTMRCQPILGHNTVFWYRQTMMQGLELLAYFRNRAPLDDSGMPKDRFSAEMPDATLATLKIQPSEPRDSAVYFCASGTGVEAFFGQGTRLTVV.

This chain connects TRBV29-1 to TRBJ2-7; perhaps TRBD2 as D (5 bases). This CDR3 spans 12 amino acids. Trimming took off 7 bases at V and 5 bases at J, with 15 bases between the two ends. From germline, CDR1 is SQVTM and CDR2 ANQGSEA. CDR3 region: CSGVGGSHEQYF. The CDR3 nucleotides read TGCAGCGGGGTCGGCGGGTCCCACGAGCAGTACTTC.

V gene TRBV4-1 combines with J gene TRBJ1-2, with D hard to call. V dropped 4 bases and J dropped 6 bases, with 18 bases sitting between them. Germline V gives CDR1 MGHRA, CDR2 YSYEKL. This CDR3 has 15 residues. As DNA, the CDR3 is TGCGCCAGCAGCCCCGTCGACCGATTGGAGGATGGCTACACCTTC. It translates to CASSPVDRLEDGYTF.

The rearrangement joins TRBV28 to TRBJ2-2; TRBD1 agrees at 10 bases. The CDR3 has 15 residues. V shed 6 bases and J 7 bases; nucleotides not matched to a gene: 8. The germline V gene encodes CDR1 MDHEN and CDR2 SYDVKM. The CDR3 nucleotides are TGTGCCAGCAGGTCCGGGACAGGGGAGGTCGGGGAGCTGTTTTTT. It specifies CASRSGTGEVGELFF.

The chain carries TRBV2 and TRBJ1-4; D not certain. Between the trimmed V and J ends, which lost 6 bases and 1 base, there was a span of 9 bases. CDR1 and CDR2 from the germline V gene are SNHLY and FYNNEI. This CDR3 region has 14 residues. Here the CDR3 DNA reads TGTGCCAGCAGAATCTGGGAAACTAATGAAAAACTGTTTTTT. It yields the protein CASRIWETNEKLFF.